The entry that follows covers one TCR beta chain sequence. TCRdb reanalyzed the 5' RACE reads and collapses them to one entry per CDR3 protein, without DNA. The specimen's table records approximately 550,000 distinct CDR3 sequences. These data originate in a study of T cells expressing NK-cell markers. This CDR3 spans 16 amino acids. This chain uses TRBV12-3 or TRBV12-4 with TRBJ2-1. This sequence was found in a man aged 18 to 30 in good health. The sequenced sample consisted of blood T cells: a sorted CD56 or NKG2C T cell subset, CD4+ or CD8+ T cells, or bulk PBMC T cells (not recorded which). CDR3 amino acids: CASSLGTSSSYNEQFF.